Below are 12 T cell receptor beta chains sequenced from a single sample in a study of beta chain features in type 1 diabetes. The study reverse transcribed the entire isolated RNA, so it sequenced expressed TCRB transcripts. TCRdb keeps only in-frame clones here, not all; method: immunoSEQ multiplex PCR. Of fewer than 500,000 clones in the sample, 11% to 15% are singletons; the top ten hold approximately 0.035%. The sample was naive CD4+ T cells from blood. These receptors came from a man in his thirties or forties in good health.

This clone came up a few times. The chain recombines TRBV12-5 with TRBJ1-5, with 7 bases aligning to TRBD1. The germline V gene encodes CDR1 LGHNT and CDR2 FRNRAP. Germline trimming cut 5 bases from V and 7 bases from J; bases unmatched to any gene: 14. This CDR3 is built from 16 residues. CDR3 protein: CASGPRTGGSSQPQHF. CDR3 nucleotides: TGTGCTAGTGGTCCTAGGACAGGCGGCTCGAGCCAGCCCCAGCATTTT.

This clone was recorded a few times. V and J are TRBV2 and TRBJ2-3; D ambiguous. The CDR3 sequence is 12 residues long. The V gene lost 1 base and the J gene lost 6 bases, with 5 bases spanning the gap. The germline CDR1 and CDR2 sequences are SNHLY and FYNNEI. In nucleotides, the CDR3 is TGTGCCAGCAGTGAAGTGCAGGATACGCAGTATTTT. As protein: CASSEVQDTQYF. Based on the CDR3 plus reference TRBV2 and TRBJ2-3, the full variable domain is EPEVTQTPSHQVTQMGQEVILRCVPISNHLYFYWYRQILGQKVEFLVSFYNNEISEKSEIFDDQFSVERPDGSNFTLKIRSTKLEDSAMYFCASSEVQDTQYFGPGTRLTVL.

This chain connects TRBV11-2 to TRBJ2-7; 9 bases are a match to TRBD1. The ends lost 3 bases at V and 2 bases at J; junction bases unmatched: 2. The CDR3 is made up of 14 amino acids. CDR1 is SGHAT and CDR2 is FQNNGV in the germline V gene. The CDR3 DNA reads as TGTGCCAGCAGCTTGGGACAGGGAGCCTACGAGCAGTACTTC. The encoded protein is CASSLGQGAYEQYF.

This clone has a handful of counts. The rearrangement joins TRBV27 to TRBJ2-1; 8 bases align to TRBD2. The germline V gene encodes CDR1 MNHEY and CDR2 SMNVEV (reference sequence). CDR3 length equals 16 residues. V shed 7 bases and J 5 bases; nucleotides not matched to a gene: 13. CDR3 sequence reads: CASTHLSGSQNNEQFF. The CDR3 nucleotides are TGTGCCAGCACTCACCTAAGCGGGAGCCAGAACAATGAGCAGTTCTTC.

This chain connects TRBV30 to TRBJ2-3, with TRBD2 matching 8 bases. CDR1 is GTSNPN and CDR2 is SVGIG in the germline V gene (reference sequence). This CDR3 has 13 amino acids. J was trimmed by 7 bases and V by 0 bases; bases with no gene match: 3. The CDR3: CAWSVRGRNTQYF. Written as DNA, the CDR3 is TGTGCCTGGAGTGTACGCGGGAGGAATACGCAGTATTTT. Together with reference TRBV30 and TRBJ2-3, the CDR3 gives the full variable domain: SQTIHQWPATLVQPVGSPLSLECTVEGTSNPNLYWYRQAAGRGLQLLFYSVGIGQISSEVPQNLSASRPQDRQFILSSKKLLLSDSGFYLCAWSVRGRNTQYFGPGTRLTVL.

The chain couples TRBV28 to TRBJ2-1; no definite D call. The CDR3 runs 11 residues. Germline-derived CDR1 and CDR2 are MDHEN and SYDVKM. The ends were cut back, 4 bases at V and 10 bases at J, with 8 bases in the middle. CDR3 sequence: CASSSVVEQFF. CDR3 nucleotides: TGTGCCAGCAGTTCCGTAGTGGAGCAGTTCTTC.

This clone showed up just a few times. The genes are TRBV2 and TRBJ2-4; D may be TRBD1 (6 bases). CDR3 size: 15 residues. CDR1 SNHLY and CDR2 FYNNEI come from the germline V gene. Trimming took 3 bases from V and 3 from J, leaving 12 bases between them. CDR3 nucleotide sequence: TGTGCCAGCAGTGAGCAGGGGCCCGGCAAAAACATTCAGTACTTC. Its protein is CASSEQGPGKNIQYF.

This clone showed up just a few times. The chain joins TRBV14 to TRBJ2-2; 9 nucleotides align to TRBD2. J was trimmed by 0 bases and V by 2 bases; bases with no gene match: 1. The CDR3 spans 16 residues. The germline CDR1 and CDR2 sequences are SGHDN and FVKESK. CDR3 in amino acids: CASSQSSGANTGELFF. CDR3 nucleotide sequence: TGTGCCAGCAGCCAATCTAGCGGGGCGAACACCGGGGAGCTGTTTTTT.

This rearrangement joins TRBV6-6 to TRBJ1-4, with TRBD1 matching 7 bases. This CDR3 spans 16 amino acids. CDR1 is MNHNY, CDR2 SVGAGI, per germline (reference sequence). V lost 5 bases to trimming and J lost 3 bases; unmatched junction nucleotides: 9. The CDR3 DNA reads as TGTGCCAGCAGTACAGACAGGGTCGGGCCTAATGAAAAACTGTTTTTT. The encoded protein is CASSTDRVGPNEKLFF.

This clone has only a few counts. Germline is not matched at one junction end, which may reflect a read error. This chain joins TRBV29-1 and TRBJ2-5, with 8 bases aligning to TRBD1. The CDR3 spans 13 residues. CDR1 is SQVTM and CDR2 is ANQGSEA in the germline V gene. CDR3 amino acids: CSVEGQGGETQYF. CDR3 in DNA: TGCAGCGTGGAAGGACAGGGAGGTGAGACCCAGTACTTC.

This clone showed up just a few times. The DNA of the CDR3 is TGCGCCAGCAGCTTTGACACCTACGAGCAGTACTTC. It encodes CASSFDTYEQYF. This chain connects TRBV5-1 to TRBJ2-7; D gene uncertain. CDR3 length: 12 amino acids. With 2 bases removed from V and 2 bases from J, the gap between germline ends came to 5 bases. CDR1 is SGHRS and CDR2 is YFSETQ in the germline V gene.

The V and J genes are TRBV5-4 and TRBJ1-2, with 8 positions matching TRBD1. V lost 0 bases and J lost 4; bases outside the gene matches: 5. There are 15 residues in the CDR3. Germline V gene sequence: CDR1 SGHNT, CDR2 YYREEE (reference sequence). This CDR3 is CASSLGQGLPYGYTF. The DNA of the CDR3 is TGTGCCAGCAGCTTGGGACAGGGGCTCCCCTATGGCTACACCTTC.